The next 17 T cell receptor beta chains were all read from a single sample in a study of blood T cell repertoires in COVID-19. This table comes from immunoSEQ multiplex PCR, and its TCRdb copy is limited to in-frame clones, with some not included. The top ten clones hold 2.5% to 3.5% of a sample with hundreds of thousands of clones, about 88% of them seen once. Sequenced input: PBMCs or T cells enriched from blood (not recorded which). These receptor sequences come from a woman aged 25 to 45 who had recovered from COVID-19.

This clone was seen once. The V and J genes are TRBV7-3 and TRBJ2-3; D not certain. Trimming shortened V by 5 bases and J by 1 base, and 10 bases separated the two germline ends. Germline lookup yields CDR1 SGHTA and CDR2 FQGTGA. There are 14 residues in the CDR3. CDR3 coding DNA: TGTGCCAGCAGCCCGCCCGGTGGCACAGATACGCAGTATTTT. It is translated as CASSPPGGTDTQYF.

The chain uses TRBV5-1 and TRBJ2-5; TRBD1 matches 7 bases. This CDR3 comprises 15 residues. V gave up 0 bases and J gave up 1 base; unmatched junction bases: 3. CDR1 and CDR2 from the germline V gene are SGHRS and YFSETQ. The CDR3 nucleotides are TGCGCCAGCAGCTTGGGTGGGACAGCCCAAGAGACCCAGTACTTC. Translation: CASSLGGTAQETQYF.

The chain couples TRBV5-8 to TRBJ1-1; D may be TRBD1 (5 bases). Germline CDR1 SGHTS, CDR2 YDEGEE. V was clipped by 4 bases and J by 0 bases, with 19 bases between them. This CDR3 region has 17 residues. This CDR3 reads CASSRGTLLAMNTEAFF. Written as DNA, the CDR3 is TGTGCCAGCAGCCGCGGGACCCTCCTAGCTATGAACACTGAAGCTTTCTTT.

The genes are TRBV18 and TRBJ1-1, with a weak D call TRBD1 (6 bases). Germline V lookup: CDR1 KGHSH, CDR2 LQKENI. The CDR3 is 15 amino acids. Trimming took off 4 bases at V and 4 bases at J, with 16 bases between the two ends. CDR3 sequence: CASSRTAGRGTEAFF. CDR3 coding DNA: TGTGCCAGCTCACGAACCGCCGGCAGGGGCACTGAAGCTTTCTTT.

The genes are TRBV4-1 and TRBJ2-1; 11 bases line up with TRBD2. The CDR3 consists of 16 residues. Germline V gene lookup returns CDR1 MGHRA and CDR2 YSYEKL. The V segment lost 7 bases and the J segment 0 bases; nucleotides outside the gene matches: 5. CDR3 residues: CASTSGRFSSYNEQFF. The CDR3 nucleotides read TGCGCCAGCACTAGCGGGAGGTTCTCCTCCTACAATGAGCAGTTCTTC.

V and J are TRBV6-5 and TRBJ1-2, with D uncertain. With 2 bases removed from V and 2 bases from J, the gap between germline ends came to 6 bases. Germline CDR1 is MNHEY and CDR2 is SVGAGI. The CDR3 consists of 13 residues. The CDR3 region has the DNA TGTGCCAGCAGTTACGGCCAAAACTATGGCTACACCTTC. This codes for CASSYGQNYGYTF.

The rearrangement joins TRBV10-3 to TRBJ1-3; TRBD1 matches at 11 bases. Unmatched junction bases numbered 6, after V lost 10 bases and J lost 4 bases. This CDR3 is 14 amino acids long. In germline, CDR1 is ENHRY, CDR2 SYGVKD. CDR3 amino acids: CATLGQGEGNTIYF. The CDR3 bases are TGTGCCACCCTGGGACAGGGGGAAGGAAACACCATATATTTT.

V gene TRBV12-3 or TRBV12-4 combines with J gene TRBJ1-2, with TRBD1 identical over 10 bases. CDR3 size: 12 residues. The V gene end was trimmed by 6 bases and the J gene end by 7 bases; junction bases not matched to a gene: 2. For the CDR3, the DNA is TGTGCCAGCAGCAGGACAGGGGGTGGCTACACCTTC. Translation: CASSRTGGGYTF.

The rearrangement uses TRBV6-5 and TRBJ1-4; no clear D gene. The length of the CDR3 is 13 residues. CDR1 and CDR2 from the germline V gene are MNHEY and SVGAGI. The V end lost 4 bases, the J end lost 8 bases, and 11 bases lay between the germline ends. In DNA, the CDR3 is TGTGCCAGCAGTTCATGGAGTGGGGAAAAACTGTTTTTT. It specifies CASSSWSGEKLFF.

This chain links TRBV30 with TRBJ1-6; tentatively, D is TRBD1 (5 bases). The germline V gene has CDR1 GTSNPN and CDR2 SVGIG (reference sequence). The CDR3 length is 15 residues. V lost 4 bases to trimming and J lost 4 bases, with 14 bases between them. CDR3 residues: CAWTSGLSYNSPLHF. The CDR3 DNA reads TGTGCCTGGACTTCAGGGTTATCATATAATTCACCCCTCCACTTT.

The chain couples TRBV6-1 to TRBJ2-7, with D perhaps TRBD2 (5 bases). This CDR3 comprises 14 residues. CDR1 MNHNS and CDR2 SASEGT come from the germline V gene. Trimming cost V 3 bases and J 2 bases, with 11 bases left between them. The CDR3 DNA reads TGTGCCAGCAGTGAGGAGCGGAGCGCCTACGAGCAGTACTTC. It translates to CASSEERSAYEQYF.

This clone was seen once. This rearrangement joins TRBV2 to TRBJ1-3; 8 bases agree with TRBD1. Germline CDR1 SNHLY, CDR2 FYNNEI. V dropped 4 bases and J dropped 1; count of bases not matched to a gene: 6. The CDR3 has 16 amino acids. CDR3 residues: CASSAKQGGSGNTIYF. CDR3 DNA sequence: TGTGCCAGCAGTGCCAAACAGGGGGGATCTGGAAACACCATATATTTT.

DNA for the CDR3: TGTGCCACCAGCGGAATCAGGGGCCTCGCTGGCTACACCTTC. As protein: CATSGIRGLAGYTF. The V gene is TRBV15, the J gene TRBJ1-2, with a possible D match to TRBD1 (6 bases). This CDR3 spans 14 amino acids. Germline lookup yields CDR1 LNHNV and CDR2 YYDKDF (reference sequence). V was trimmed by 5 bases and J by 7 bases, leaving 17 bases between them.

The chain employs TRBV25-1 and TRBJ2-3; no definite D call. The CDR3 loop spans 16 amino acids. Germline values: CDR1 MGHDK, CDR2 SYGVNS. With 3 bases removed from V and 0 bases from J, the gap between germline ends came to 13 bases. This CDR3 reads CASSDPTFSSTDTQYF. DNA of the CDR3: TGTGCCAGCAGTGATCCTACTTTTAGTAGCACAGATACGCAGTATTTT.

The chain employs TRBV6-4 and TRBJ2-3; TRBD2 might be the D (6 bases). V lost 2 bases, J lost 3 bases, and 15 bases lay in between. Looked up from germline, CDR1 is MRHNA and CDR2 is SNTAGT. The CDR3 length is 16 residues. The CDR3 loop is CASSDHSGRGTDTQYF. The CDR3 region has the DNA TGTGCCAGCAGTGACCACTCCGGGAGAGGAACAGATACGCAGTATTTT.

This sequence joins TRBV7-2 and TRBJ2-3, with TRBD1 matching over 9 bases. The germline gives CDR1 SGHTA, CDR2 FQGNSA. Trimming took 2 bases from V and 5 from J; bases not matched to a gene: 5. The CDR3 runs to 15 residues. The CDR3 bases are TGTGCCAGCAGCTTACAACAGGGGGCGGGAGATACGCAGTATTTT. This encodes CASSLQQGAGDTQYF.

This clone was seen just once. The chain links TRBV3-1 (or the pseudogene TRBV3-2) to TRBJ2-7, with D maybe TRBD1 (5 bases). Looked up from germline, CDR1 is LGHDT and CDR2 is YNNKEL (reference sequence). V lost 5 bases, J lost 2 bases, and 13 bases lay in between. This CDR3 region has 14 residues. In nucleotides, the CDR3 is TGTGCCAGCAGCTTAGGGGCCGACCCCTACGAGCAGTACTTC. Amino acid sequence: CASSLGADPYEQYF.